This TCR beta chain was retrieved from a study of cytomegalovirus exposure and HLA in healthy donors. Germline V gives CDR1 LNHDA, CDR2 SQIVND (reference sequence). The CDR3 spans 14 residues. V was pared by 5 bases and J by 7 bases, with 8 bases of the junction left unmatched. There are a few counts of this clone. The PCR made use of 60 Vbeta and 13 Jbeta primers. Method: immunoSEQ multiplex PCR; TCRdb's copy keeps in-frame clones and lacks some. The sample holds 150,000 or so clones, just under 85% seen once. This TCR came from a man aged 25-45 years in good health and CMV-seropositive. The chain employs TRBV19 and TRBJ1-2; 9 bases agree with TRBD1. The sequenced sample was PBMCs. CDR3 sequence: CASSPWDRVGGYTF. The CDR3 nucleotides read TGTGCCAGTAGTCCATGGGACAGGGTCGGTGGCTACACCTTC.